A selection of T cell receptor beta chains follows, all from one sample in a study of blood T cell repertoires in COVID-19. TCRdb keeps only in-frame clones here, not all; method: immunoSEQ multiplex PCR. This sample has about 190,000 clones; roughly 81% occur once, and the top ten carry around 5.5%. What was sequenced was peripheral blood. Receptor source: a woman in her 70s with active or convalescent COVID-19. Both conserved end residues are part of each CDR3. A D gene is named only where the DNA matches it firmly. Rows may omit the clone size; those that give it use once, few, many or a size class.

DNA: TGTGCCAGCAAAACCCCAAGTAGGGGCAGGGATAGATACGGGGAGCTGTTTTTT
CDR3: CASKTPSRGRDRYGELFF
J: TRBJ2-2
V: TRBV27
D: NA
size: NA

DNA: TGTGCCAGCAGCGTACAGGGGTTGGAAGAGACCCAGTACTTC
CDR3: CASSVQGLEETQYF
J: TRBJ2-5
V: TRBV9
D: NA
size: NA

DNA: TGTGCCAGTAGCCCGCGTTTTGCCCTGAACACTGAAGCTTTCTTT
CDR3: CASSPRFALNTEAFF
J: TRBJ1-1
V: TRBV19
D: NA
size: NA

DNA: TGTGCCAGTAGCCAGGGTGCCCAGGATACGCAGTATTTT
CDR3: CASSQGAQDTQYF
J: TRBJ2-3
V: TRBV19
D: NA
size: NA

DNA: TGTGCCAGCCACAGGGCAGGGTGGGGCTACACCTTC
CDR3: CASHRAGWGYTF
J: TRBJ1-2
V: TRBV2
D: NA
size: NA

DNA: TGTGCCAGCAGTGTCAGGGAAGATGCGACCCAGTACTTC
CDR3: CASSVREDATQYF
J: TRBJ2-5
V: TRBV2
D: NA
size: once

DNA: TGTGCCAGCAGTCGCACGACAGGGGGCATGGGTGGCTACACCTTC
CDR3: CASSRTTGGMGGYTF
J: TRBJ1-2
V: TRBV2
D: TRBD1
size: NA

DNA: TGTGCCAGCAGTGAAGTGGCGGGATCCCGAGAGACCCAGTACTTC
CDR3: CASSEVAGSRETQYF
J: TRBJ2-5
V: TRBV6-1
D: NA
size: NA

DNA: TGTGCCAGTAGTATTATACCCACTAGCGGGAGGAATGAGCAGTTCTTC
CDR3: CASSIIPTSGRNEQFF
J: TRBJ2-1
V: TRBV19
D: TRBD2
size: NA

DNA: TGTGCCAGCAGCTCAGGACAGTACACTGAAGCTTTCTTT
CDR3: CASSSGQYTEAFF
J: TRBJ1-1
V: TRBV5-6
D: NA
size: NA

DNA: TGTGCCAGCAGCCGGTCCGGGGAGCTGTTTTTT
CDR3: CASSRSGELFF
J: TRBJ2-2
V: TRBV11-1
D: NA
size: NA

DNA: TGTGCCAGCAGCTCACTAGCGGCCTACGAGCAGTACTTC
CDR3: CASSSLAAYEQYF
J: TRBJ2-7
V: TRBV5-5
D: TRBD2
size: NA

DNA: TGTGCCAGCAGCGCGGGAGGGCCGGCGGAGACCCAGTACTTC
CDR3: CASSAGGPAETQYF
J: TRBJ2-5
V: TRBV6-5
D: TRBD2
size: NA

DNA: TGTGCCAGCAGCCCACGACAGGGGGCCACAGATACGCAGTATTTT
CDR3: CASSPRQGATDTQYF
J: TRBJ2-3
V: TRBV11-3
D: TRBD1
size: NA

DNA: TGTGCCAGCAGTTTAAGGGGGTACGGGGAGACCCAGTACTTC
CDR3: CASSLRGYGETQYF
J: TRBJ2-5
V: TRBV27
D: NA
size: NA

DNA: TGTGCCAGCACCAGACAGGGGCAGACTACTAATGAAAAACTGTTTTTT
CDR3: CASTRQGQTTNEKLFF
J: TRBJ1-4
V: TRBV2
D: TRBD1
size: NA

DNA: TGTGCCAGCAGCAGGAAGGGGAGGATAGACAAGCAGTACCAAGAGACCCAGTACTTC
CDR3: CASSRKGRIDKQYQETQYF
J: TRBJ2-5
V: TRBV21-1
D: NA
size: NA

DNA: TGCGCCAGCACCCACATTGACCCCCTAGTAGCGGGAGCCTACGAGCAGTACTTC
CDR3: CASTHIDPLVAGAYEQYF
J: TRBJ2-7
V: TRBV10-1
D: TRBD2
size: NA

DNA: TGTGCCAGCAGCCAAGTGGATACTAACTACGAGCAGTACTTC
CDR3: CASSQVDTNYEQYF
J: TRBJ2-7
V: TRBV4-2
D: NA
size: NA

DNA: TGCGCCAGCAGCCCCTCAGGGGCCAGGGAGCTGTTTTTT
CDR3: CASSPSGARELFF
J: TRBJ2-2
V: TRBV5-1
D: NA
size: NA

DNA: TGCGCCAGCGGTCCGGGACTAGCGGGAGCAGATACGCAGTATTTT
CDR3: CASGPGLAGADTQYF
J: TRBJ2-3
V: TRBV5-1
D: TRBD2
size: NA

DNA: TGTGCCAGTAGCGCCGGGACAGGGGTTGGCTACACCTTC
CDR3: CASSAGTGVGYTF
J: TRBJ1-2
V: TRBV19
D: TRBD1
size: NA

DNA: TGTGCCAGTAGGGGAGGGGAGCTGTTTTTT
CDR3: CASRGGELFF
J: TRBJ2-2
V: TRBV2
D: NA
size: NA

DNA: TGTGCCAGAAAAACGTCAGGGAGGACTGAAGCTTTCTTT
CDR3: CARKTSGRTEAFF
J: TRBJ1-1
V: TRBV27
D: NA
size: NA

DNA: TGTGCCAGCTCAACCGGGGGGACTAGCGAGCCAGATACGCAGTATTTT
CDR3: CASSTGGTSEPDTQYF
J: TRBJ2-3
V: TRBV18
D: TRBD2
size: NA

DNA: TGTGCCAGCAGTTTAGGCGGGATAGCAAAAAACATTCAGTACTTC
CDR3: CASSLGGIAKNIQYF
J: TRBJ2-4
V: TRBV28
D: NA
size: NA

DNA: TGTGCCAGCAGCTTAAGGGCGGGAGGGCCTTACCAGGATGAGCAGTTCTTC
CDR3: CASSLRAGGPYQDEQFF
J: TRBJ2-1
V: TRBV5-4
D: TRBD2
size: NA

DNA: TGCAGCGTCGACAGGGGACAAGAGACCCAGTACTTC
CDR3: CSVDRGQETQYF
J: TRBJ2-5
V: TRBV29-1
D: TRBD1
size: NA

DNA: TGTGCCAGCAGCTACGGGATCGAGCAGTACTTC
CDR3: CASSYGIEQYF
J: TRBJ2-7
V: TRBV5-5
D: NA
size: NA

DNA: TGTGCCAGTAGCCTAATTAGCACAGATACGCAGTATTTT
CDR3: CASSLISTDTQYF
J: TRBJ2-3
V: TRBV19
D: NA
size: NA

DNA: TGTGCCAGCAGCGCACGACACAGAGATCAAGAGACCCAGTACTTC
CDR3: CASSARHRDQETQYF
J: TRBJ2-5
V: TRBV7-3
D: NA
size: NA

DNA: TGTGCCTGGAGCGGCGGGTGGACAGATACGCAGTATTTT
CDR3: CAWSGGWTDTQYF
J: TRBJ2-3
V: TRBV30
D: NA
size: NA

DNA: TGTGCCAGCAGTCCCGGACAGGGAACGAATCAGCCCCAGCATTTT
CDR3: CASSPGQGTNQPQHF
J: TRBJ1-5
V: TRBV27
D: TRBD1
size: NA

DNA: TGCGCCAGCAGCGACGGGCTCGGCGGGAGGGCCCCCCACGAGCAGTACTTC
CDR3: CASSDGLGGRAPHEQYF
J: TRBJ2-7
V: TRBV5-1
D: TRBD2
size: NA

DNA: TGTGCCACGGGCGGGGGGGTAGCCTATGGCTACACCTTC
CDR3: CATGGGVAYGYTF
J: TRBJ1-2
V: TRBV10-3
D: NA
size: NA

DNA: TGCGCCAGCAGCCGGATGGCGGGTCAGGAGACCCAGTACTTC
CDR3: CASSRMAGQETQYF
J: TRBJ2-5
V: TRBV5-1
D: NA
size: NA

DNA: TGTGCCAGCATTGGACAGTTCCAAGAGACCCAGTACTTC
CDR3: CASIGQFQETQYF
J: TRBJ2-5
V: TRBV28
D: NA
size: NA

DNA: TGTGCCAGCAGCGCGGGACAGGGCGGCTACGAGCAGTACTTC
CDR3: CASSAGQGGYEQYF
J: TRBJ2-7
V: TRBV9
D: TRBD1
size: NA

DNA: TGTGCCAGCAGTGAAGCGATCCTCAGGTCTCAAGAGACCCAGTACTTC
CDR3: CASSEAILRSQETQYF
J: TRBJ2-5
V: TRBV6-1
D: NA
size: NA

DNA: TGCGCCAGCAGTGAGGCATCAGGGGGCGCGGGACTCACTGAAGCTTTCTTT
CDR3: CASSEASGGAGLTEAFF
J: TRBJ1-1
V: TRBV10-2
D: TRBD1
size: NA

DNA: TGTGCCAGCAGCGAGTCTAGCGTAGGTAAAAACATTCAGTACTTC
CDR3: CASSESSVGKNIQYF
J: TRBJ2-4
V: TRBV11-2
D: NA
size: NA

DNA: TGCGCCAGCAGTGTAACTAGCGGGGGTAGGGATACGCAGTATTTT
CDR3: CASSVTSGGRDTQYF
J: TRBJ2-3
V: TRBV10-2
D: TRBD2
size: NA

DNA: TGTGCCAGCTCACTGACTAGCGACTACAATGAGCAGTTCTTC
CDR3: CASSLTSDYNEQFF
J: TRBJ2-1
V: TRBV18
D: TRBD2
size: NA

DNA: TGTGCCAGCAGCAAAACCACGACCCCTGTGGACAGAGACTTTCAGTACTTC
CDR3: CASSKTTTPVDRDFQYF
J: TRBJ2-7
V: TRBV21-1
D: NA
size: NA

DNA: TGTGCCAGCAGCCCACGCCGGGGAACCATCTATAATTCACCCCTCCACTTT
CDR3: CASSPRRGTIYNSPLHF
J: TRBJ1-6
V: TRBV3-1/TRBV3-2
D: NA
size: NA

DNA: TGTGCCAGCAGTGGGACTGCCGGGCGCGGCACCGGGGAGCTGTTTTTT
CDR3: CASSGTAGRGTGELFF
J: TRBJ2-2
V: TRBV9
D: NA
size: NA

DNA: TGCAGCGTTGGTTCCAGCGGGAGGTCAGATACGCAGTATTTT
CDR3: CSVGSSGRSDTQYF
J: TRBJ2-3
V: TRBV29-1
D: TRBD2
size: many

DNA: TGTGCCAGCAGGCCTCCGGGGGGCAGAGAGACCCAGTACTTC
CDR3: CASRPPGGRETQYF
J: TRBJ2-5
V: TRBV6-6
D: NA
size: NA

DNA: TGCGCCAGCAGCTTGTCGCAGGGGGGAACAGATACGCAGTATTTT
CDR3: CASSLSQGGTDTQYF
J: TRBJ2-3
V: TRBV5-1
D: NA
size: NA

DNA: TGTGCCAGTAGCGTAAGCCTCCGGGGCACCGGGGAGCTGTTTTTT
CDR3: CASSVSLRGTGELFF
J: TRBJ2-2
V: TRBV19
D: NA
size: NA

DNA: TGTGCCAGCAGAGGGCCCGGGGTAAATAATTCACCCCTCCACTTT
CDR3: CASRGPGVNNSPLHF
J: TRBJ1-6
V: TRBV7-2
D: NA
size: NA

DNA: TGTGCCAGCTCAATACTAGAGCAGTACACCGGGGAGCTGTTTTTT
CDR3: CASSILEQYTGELFF
J: TRBJ2-2
V: TRBV18
D: NA
size: NA

DNA: TGCAGCGTGACTAGCGGGAGGGCTGTTATAGATACGCAGTATTTT
CDR3: CSVTSGRAVIDTQYF
J: TRBJ2-3
V: TRBV29-1
D: TRBD2
size: NA